Shown below are 15 T cell receptor beta chains from a single sample sequenced in a study of OX40 agonist ivuxolimab in advanced cancers. TCRdb keeps only in-frame clones here, not all; method: immunoSEQ multiplex PCR. The sample lists more than 50,000 clones; approximately 92% were seen once. Material: CD4+ or CD8+ T cells sorted from blood, obtained in a trial of the OX40 agonist ivuxolimab. The receptors derive from an adult with an advanced solid tumor such as melanoma, head and neck, liver or kidney cancer.

J is TRBJ2-1 and V is TRBV19; D might be TRBD1 (6 bases). Germline loops: CDR1 LNHDA, CDR2 SQIVND (reference sequence). V was clipped by 5 bases and J by 8 bases, with 13 bases between them. CDR3 size: 13 residues. This CDR3 is CASSATGWDEQFF. The CDR3, as DNA: TGTGCCAGTAGTGCGACAGGCTGGGATGAGCAGTTCTTC.

This chain connects TRBV2 to TRBJ2-7, with D possibly matching TRBD2 (6 bases). The CDR3 spans 11 residues. V was shortened by 11 bases and J by 7 bases, with 15 bases between the two germline ends. The germline V gene has CDR1 SNHLY and CDR2 FYNNEI. The CDR3 DNA follows: TGTGCCGGGGGGACGCCGCGGGAGCAGTACTTC. It translates to CAGGTPREQYF.

The chain couples TRBV7-2 to TRBJ2-1; D possibly corresponds to TRBD1 (5 bases). The ends were cut back, 1 base at V and 5 bases at J, with 15 bases in the middle. Looked up from germline, CDR1 is SGHTA and CDR2 is FQGNSA. This CDR3 comprises 16 residues. The CDR3 reads CASSLVPQGMHNEQFF. In DNA form, the CDR3 reads TGTGCCAGCAGCTTAGTACCCCAGGGTATGCACAATGAGCAGTTCTTC.

The chain employs TRBV15 and TRBJ2-2, with 7 bases identical to TRBD2. Trimming cost V 7 bases and J 2 bases; bases outside gene matches: 4. The CDR3 totals 14 residues. Germline V gene sequence: CDR1 LNHNV, CDR2 YYDKDF (reference sequence). The CDR3 here is CATTKRGNTGELFF. The CDR3 region has the DNA TGTGCCACCACAAAGCGGGGAAACACCGGGGAGCTGTTTTTT.

A word on this clone: Germline is not matched at one junction end, which may reflect a read error. The chain is built from TRBV7-9 and TRBJ2-7; no clear D gene. The germline CDR1 and CDR2 sequences are SEHNR and FQNEAQ (reference sequence). The CDR3 is 13 residues long. CDR3 DNA sequence: TGTGCCAGCAGTTTAGGGATCGCGTACGAGCAGTACTTC. It translates to CASSLGIAYEQYF.

The chain recombines TRBV6-1 with TRBJ2-7, with 8 bases fitting TRBD1. The CDR3 covers 16 residues. CDR1 is MNHNS and CDR2 is SASEGT in the germline V gene. With V trimmed by 0 bases and J by 3 bases, 7 bases remained unmatched. The CDR3 reads CASSEAPRTGHYEQYF. CDR3 sequence (DNA): TGTGCCAGCAGTGAAGCTCCTCGGACAGGGCACTACGAGCAGTACTTC.

This rearrangement joins TRBV7-9 to TRBJ1-1; D is uncertain. V dropped 6 bases and J dropped 3 bases, with 11 bases sitting between them. The V gene's germline CDR1 is SEHNR and CDR2 FQNEAQ (reference sequence). The CDR3 is 13 residues long. CDR3 region: CASRTDTYTEAFF. The DNA of the CDR3 is TGTGCCAGCAGAACAGACACCTACACTGAAGCTTTCTTT.

This clone has only one observation. The V gene is TRBV5-6, the J gene TRBJ2-3, with 8 bases identical to TRBD2. The CDR3 runs 15 residues. Germline values: CDR1 SGHDT, CDR2 YYEEEE. Trimming took 0 bases from V and 1 from J; bases not matched to a gene: 1. For the CDR3, the DNA is TGTGCCAGCAGCTTGGCGGGAGGGGGCACAGATACGCAGTATTTT. This sequence encodes CASSLAGGGTDTQYF.

This chain connects TRBV4-1 to TRBJ1-3; no clear D gene. Germline loops: CDR1 MGHRA, CDR2 YSYEKL. V was trimmed by 0 bases and J by 1 base, leaving 16 bases between them. CDR3 size: 18 residues. The chain's CDR3 is CASSQDLSGPWSGNTIYF. CDR3 coding DNA: TGCGCCAGCAGCCAAGATCTGTCAGGCCCCTGGTCTGGAAACACCATATATTTT.

This clone was seen only a few times. The chain is built from TRBV19 and TRBJ1-1; TRBD1 might be the D (5 bases). The CDR3 is made up of 13 amino acids. Trimming removed 7 bases from V and 1 base from J, with 10 bases in between. Germline CDR1 LNHDA, CDR2 SQIVND (reference sequence). The CDR3 sequence is CASIGGWNTEAFF. DNA for the CDR3: TGTGCCAGTATCGGGGGGTGGAACACTGAAGCTTTCTTT.

The chain joins TRBV9 to TRBJ2-7; D is unresolved. This CDR3 has 14 amino acids. The germline CDR1 and CDR2 sequences are SGDLS and YYNGEE. With 0 bases removed from V and 2 bases from J, the gap between germline ends came to 9 bases. The CDR3 loop is CASSVGGFPYEQYF. DNA of the CDR3: TGTGCCAGCAGCGTAGGGGGATTCCCCTACGAGCAGTACTTC.

The J gene is TRBJ2-1, the V gene TRBV5-1; D is perhaps TRBD2 (5 bases). Trimming stripped 7 bases from V and 3 bases from J, with 11 bases between. CDR3 size: 13 residues. The V gene's germline CDR1 is SGHRS and CDR2 YFSETQ. For the CDR3, the DNA is TGCGCCAGCTACGAGGGCAACTACAATGAGCAGTTCTTC. Translating it yields CASYEGNYNEQFF.

The chain couples TRBV13 to TRBJ2-5, with 12 bases aligning to TRBD2. The CDR3 has 16 amino acids. Trimming removed 4 bases from V and 5 bases from J; junction bases left unmatched: 8. Germline V lookup: CDR1 PRHDT, CDR2 FYEKMQ (reference sequence). CDR3 DNA sequence: TGTGCCAGCAGCTCTCTAGCGGGAGGGAGTAGTGAGACCCAGTACTTC. It is translated as CASSSLAGGSSETQYF.

In this sample, this clone turned up once. The V and J genes are TRBV27 and TRBJ2-1; no clear D gene. The germline CDR1 and CDR2 sequences are MNHEY and SMNVEV (reference sequence). This CDR3 spans 16 amino acids. The V and J ends lost 3 bases and 2 bases respectively, with 14 bases between them. CDR3 sequence: CASSFQAALTYNEQFF. The CDR3 DNA is TGTGCCAGCAGTTTCCAGGCAGCCCTTACCTACAATGAGCAGTTCTTC.

This rearrangement joins TRBV7-3 to TRBJ2-3, with 8 bases fitting TRBD2. CDR1 and CDR2 from the germline V gene are SGHTA and FQGTGA. The junction had 9 bases not matched to a gene; V was cut back by 5 bases and J by 5 bases. This CDR3 has 15 residues. The CDR3 nucleotides are TGTGCCAGCAGCACGGGACTAGTTAGGGGAGATACGCAGTATTTT. It translates to CASSTGLVRGDTQYF.